This T cell receptor beta chain was obtained from a study of T cells expressing NK-cell markers. Study-level information: Most of the eight sequenced donors tested HCMV-seropositive; one tested seronegative.

Germline loops: CDR1 SGHRS, CDR2 YFSETQ. The CDR3 has 15 amino acids. TCRdb reanalyzed the 5' RACE reads and collapses them to one entry per CDR3 protein, without DNA. The repertoire table contains almost 450,000 distinct CDR3 sequences. The source of this sequence is a woman between 18 and 75 years old in good health. The V and J genes are TRBV5-1 and TRBJ2-1; the D gene TCRdb calls, TRBD1, cannot be checked with no DNA. Sequenced sample: blood T cells: a sorted CD56 or NKG2C T cell subset, CD4+ or CD8+ T cells, or bulk PBMC T cells (not recorded which). This CDR3 is CASSLDRGRDNEQFF.